Below are 9 T cell receptor beta chains sequenced from a single sample in a study of Graves' ophthalmopathy and Graves' hyperthyroidism. Scientists amplified the TCR beta CDR3 regions from RNA transcripts. Amplification began with first-round RT-PCR using HTBI primers, then second-round multiplex PCR was performed. TCRdb independently ran MiXCR on the multiplex PCR reads; one entry per CDR3 protein. The data show approximately 460,000 distinct CDR3 sequences, approximately 14% seen once. The sample consisted of blood. These receptors all come from a woman aged 30 to 39 with Graves' ophthalmopathy.

As to this clonotype: Since a much larger clone is just one base distant, this may be a read error. J is TRBJ1-1 and V is TRBV10-3, with D unclear. Germline values: CDR1 ENHRY, CDR2 SYGVKD. The CDR3 length is 16 residues. CDR3 in amino acids: CAISESSGIENTEAIF. The CDR3 DNA reads TGTGCCATCAGTGAGTCATCCGGGATCGAAAACACTGAAGCTATCTTT.

In regard to this clonotype: In this CDR3 the conserved last residue, phenylalanine or tryptophan, is missing, so a read error is likely. The limits of the CDR3 on the DNA are not certain, so only TCRdb's listed CDR3 is given. The rearrangement links TRBV12-3 or TRBV12-4 to TRBJ2-2; the tabulated D call, TRBD1, remains unverified against the DNA. The CDR3 is 14 residues long, counting both termini. CDR3 amino acids: CASSMDSPFGELCL.

This clonotype was counted at least ten times. The V call is TRBV12-3 or TRBV12-4, the J call TRBJ1-2; D unclear. The CDR3 runs 13 residues. V dropped 5 bases and J dropped 2 bases, with 9 bases sitting between them. DNA of the CDR3: TGTGCCAGCAGTCGAGAAGGGAACTATGGCTACACCTTC. It translates to CASSREGNYGYTF.

This clonotype was picked up many times. The DNA for the CDR3 is TGTGCCAGCAGCTTACTTCCAGGGACGCAAGAGACCCAGTACTTC. It encodes CASSLLPGTQETQYF. The chain recombines TRBV7-2 with TRBJ2-5; D may correspond to TRBD1 or TRBD2 (5 bases each). Germline loops: CDR1 SGHTA, CDR2 FQGNSA. This CDR3 spans 15 amino acids. The V end was cut by 2 bases, the J end by 2 bases, with 12 bases between.

This clonotype was recorded many times. This chain connects TRBV30 to TRBJ2-5; no definite D call. CDR1 and CDR2 (germline): GTSNPN, SVGIG (reference sequence). Trimming took off 0 bases at V and 5 bases at J, with 10 bases between the two ends. CDR3 length equals 13 residues. The CDR3 nucleotides are TGTGCCTGGAGTGTACGATTGTGGGAGACCCAGTACTTC. It yields the protein CAWSVRLWETQYF.

This clonotype has at least ten counts. The CDR3 reads CASSFRDGQGWETQYF. In nucleotides, the CDR3 is TGTGCCAGCAGCTTTCGCGACGGACAGGGGTGGGAGACCCAGTACTTC. The genes are TRBV6-1 and TRBJ2-5; TRBD1 agrees at 9 bases. Trimming at V came to 6 bases and at J to 5 bases, leaving 13 bases not matched to a gene. The germline CDR1 and CDR2 sequences are MNHNS and SASEGT. This CDR3 is 16 amino acids long.

This clonotype was detected ten times or more. The chain combines TRBV6-5 with TRBJ1-5, with TRBD1 identical over 10 bases. Germline trimming cut 7 bases from V and 4 bases from J; bases unmatched to any gene: 4. The CDR3 runs 14 residues. Germline CDR1 is MNHEY and CDR2 is SVGAGI. The CDR3 here is CASTWDRGNQPQHF. As DNA, the CDR3 is TGTGCCAGCACTTGGGACAGGGGTAATCAGCCCCAGCATTTT.

This clonotype appeared many times. The chain joins TRBV6-1 to TRBJ1-5; 7 positions agree with TRBD1. The ends lost 4 bases at V and 7 bases at J; junction bases unmatched: 7. Germline values: CDR1 MNHNS, CDR2 SASEGT. The CDR3 is 14 residues long. CDR3 nucleotide sequence: TGTGCCAGCAGTGCCGACAGGGTGCAGCAGCCCCAGCATTTT. Amino acid sequence: CASSADRVQQPQHF.

This clonotype was recorded at least ten times. This chain uses TRBV5-1 with TRBJ1-2; 8 bases map to TRBD1. CDR3 length equals 14 residues. Trimming removed 0 bases from V and 5 bases from J; junction bases left unmatched: 3. Germline assignment: CDR1 SGHRS and CDR2 YFSETQ. For the CDR3, the DNA is TGCGCCAGCAGCTTGGACAGGGGGTTATATGGCTACACCTTC. Amino acid sequence: CASSLDRGLYGYTF.